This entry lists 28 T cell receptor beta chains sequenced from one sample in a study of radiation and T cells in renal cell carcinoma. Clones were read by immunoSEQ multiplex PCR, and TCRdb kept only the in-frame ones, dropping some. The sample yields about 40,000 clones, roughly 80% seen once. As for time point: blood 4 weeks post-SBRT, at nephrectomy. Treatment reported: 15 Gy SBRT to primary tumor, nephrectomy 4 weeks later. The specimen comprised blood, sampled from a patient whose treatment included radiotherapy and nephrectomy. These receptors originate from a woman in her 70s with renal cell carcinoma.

The CDR3 bases are TGTGCCAGCTCACCCGGACTAGCGACCAGTGCTGGGGAGCTGTTTTTT. This encodes CASSPGLATSAGELFF. The chain combines TRBV18 with TRBJ2-2, with TRBD2 matching 9 bases. Trimming cost V 3 bases and J 8 bases; bases outside gene matches: 10. The V gene's germline CDR1 is KGHSH and CDR2 LQKENI. The CDR3 spans 16 residues.

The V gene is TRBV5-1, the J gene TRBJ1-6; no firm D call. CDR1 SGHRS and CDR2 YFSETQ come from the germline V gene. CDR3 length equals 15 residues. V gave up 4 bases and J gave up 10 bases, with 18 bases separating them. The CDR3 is CASSDPTFGDSPLHF. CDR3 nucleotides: TGCGCCAGCAGCGACCCGACATTTGGAGACTCACCCCTCCACTTT. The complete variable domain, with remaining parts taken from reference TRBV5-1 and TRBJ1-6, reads KAGVTQTPRYLIKTRGQQVTLSCSPISGHRSVSWYQQTPGQGLQFLFEYFSETQRNKGNFPGRFSGRQFSNSRSEMNVSTLELGDSALYLCASSDPTFGDSPLHFGNGTRLTVT.

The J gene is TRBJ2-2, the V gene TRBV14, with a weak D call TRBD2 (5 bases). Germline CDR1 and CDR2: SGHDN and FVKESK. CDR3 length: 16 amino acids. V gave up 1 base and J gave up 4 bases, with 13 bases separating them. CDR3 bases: TGTGCCAGCAGCCAAGCCCGGGGTATAAGCACCGGGGAGCTGTTTTTT. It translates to CASSQARGISTGELFF.

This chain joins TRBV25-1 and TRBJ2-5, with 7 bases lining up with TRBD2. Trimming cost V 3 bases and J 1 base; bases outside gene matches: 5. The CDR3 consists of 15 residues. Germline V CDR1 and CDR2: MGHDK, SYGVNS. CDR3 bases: TGTGCCAGCAGTGACGCAGCGGGGCCCCAAGAGACCCAGTACTTC. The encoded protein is CASSDAAGPQETQYF.

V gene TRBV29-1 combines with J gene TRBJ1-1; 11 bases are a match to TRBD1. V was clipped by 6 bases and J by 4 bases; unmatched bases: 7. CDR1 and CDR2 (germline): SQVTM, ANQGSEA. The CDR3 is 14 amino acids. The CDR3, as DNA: TGCAGCGTAAACGGACAGGGGGCAGGCACTGAAGCTTTCTTT. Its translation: CSVNGQGAGTEAFF.

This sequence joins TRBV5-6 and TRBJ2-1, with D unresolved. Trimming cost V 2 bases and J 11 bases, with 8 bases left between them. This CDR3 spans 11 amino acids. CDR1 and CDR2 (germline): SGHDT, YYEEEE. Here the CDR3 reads CASSLRIKQFF. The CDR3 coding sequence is TGTGCCAGCAGCTTACGGATTAAGCAGTTCTTC. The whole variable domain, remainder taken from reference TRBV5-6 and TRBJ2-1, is DAGVTQSPTHLIKTRGQQVTLRCSPKSGHDTVSWYQQALGQGPQFIFQYYEEEERQRGNFPDRFSGHQFPNYSSELNVNALLLGDSALYLCASSLRIKQFFGPGTRLTVL.

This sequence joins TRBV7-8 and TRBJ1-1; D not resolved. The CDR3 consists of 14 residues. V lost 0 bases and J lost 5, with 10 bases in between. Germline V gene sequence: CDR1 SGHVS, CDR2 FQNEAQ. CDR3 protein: CASSLALGQTEAFF. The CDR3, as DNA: TGTGCCAGCAGCTTAGCTCTCGGGCAGACTGAAGCTTTCTTT.

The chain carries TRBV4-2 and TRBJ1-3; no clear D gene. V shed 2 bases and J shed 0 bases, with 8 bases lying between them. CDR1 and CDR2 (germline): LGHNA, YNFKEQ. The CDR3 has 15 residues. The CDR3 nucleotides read TGTGCCAGCAGCCAAAAGGAGGTCTCTGGAAACACCATATATTTT. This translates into CASSQKEVSGNTIYF.

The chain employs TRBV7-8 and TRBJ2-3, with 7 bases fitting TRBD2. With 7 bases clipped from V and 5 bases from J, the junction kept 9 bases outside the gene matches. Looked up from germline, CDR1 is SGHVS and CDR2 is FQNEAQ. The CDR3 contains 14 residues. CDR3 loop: CASKTSGEGDTQYF. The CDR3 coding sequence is TGTGCCAGCAAGACAAGCGGGGAGGGAGATACGCAGTATTTT.

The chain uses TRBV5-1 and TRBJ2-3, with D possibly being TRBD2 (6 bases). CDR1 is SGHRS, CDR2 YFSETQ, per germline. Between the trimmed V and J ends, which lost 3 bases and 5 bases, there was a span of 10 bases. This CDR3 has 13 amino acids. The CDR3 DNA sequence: TGCGCCAGCAGCTCCCTGGAGGGAGATACGCAGTATTTT. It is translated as CASSSLEGDTQYF. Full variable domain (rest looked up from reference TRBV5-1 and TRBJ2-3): KAGVTQTPRYLIKTRGQQVTLSCSPISGHRSVSWYQQTPGQGLQFLFEYFSETQRNKGNFPGRFSGRQFSNSRSEMNVSTLELGDSALYLCASSSLEGDTQYFGPGTRLTVL.

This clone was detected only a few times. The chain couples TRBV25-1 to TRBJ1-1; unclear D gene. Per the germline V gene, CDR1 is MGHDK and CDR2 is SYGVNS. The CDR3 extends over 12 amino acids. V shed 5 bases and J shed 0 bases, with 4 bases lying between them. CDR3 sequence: CASSKMNTEAFF. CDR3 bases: TGTGCCAGCAGTAAAATGAACACTGAAGCTTTCTTT.

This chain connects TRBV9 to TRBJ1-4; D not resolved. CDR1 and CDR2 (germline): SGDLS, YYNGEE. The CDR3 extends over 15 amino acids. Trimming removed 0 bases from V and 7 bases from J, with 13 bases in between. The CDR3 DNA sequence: TGTGCCAGCAGCGTAGGAACCCAACTGGGTGAAAAACTGTTTTTT. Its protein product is CASSVGTQLGEKLFF. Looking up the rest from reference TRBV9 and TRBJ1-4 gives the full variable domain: DSGVTQTPKHLITATGQRVTLRCSPRSGDLSVYWYQQSLDQGLQFLIQYYNGEERAKGNILERFSAQQFPDLHSELNLSSLELGDSALYFCASSVGTQLGEKLFFGSGTQLSVL.

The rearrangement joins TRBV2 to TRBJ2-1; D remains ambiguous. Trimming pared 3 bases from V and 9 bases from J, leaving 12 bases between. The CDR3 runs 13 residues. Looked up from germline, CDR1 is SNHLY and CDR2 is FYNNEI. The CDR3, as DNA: TGTGCCAGCAGTGAGAAGGGCGGCTTTGAGCAGTTCTTC. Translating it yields CASSEKGGFEQFF.

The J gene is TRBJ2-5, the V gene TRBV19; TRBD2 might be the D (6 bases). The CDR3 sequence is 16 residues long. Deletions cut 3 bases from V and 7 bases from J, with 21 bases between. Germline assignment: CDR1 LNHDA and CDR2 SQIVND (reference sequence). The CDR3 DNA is TGTGCCAGTAGTATCTTCTGGGGGGACCGAAAATTGACCCAGTACTTC. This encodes CASSIFWGDRKLTQYF.

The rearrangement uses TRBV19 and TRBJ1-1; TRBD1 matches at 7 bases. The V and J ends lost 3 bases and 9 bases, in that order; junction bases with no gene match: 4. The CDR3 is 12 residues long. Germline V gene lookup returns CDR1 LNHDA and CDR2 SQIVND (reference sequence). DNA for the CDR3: TGTGCCAGTAGTATCAGACAGGGCCAAGCTTTCTTT. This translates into CASSIRQGQAFF.

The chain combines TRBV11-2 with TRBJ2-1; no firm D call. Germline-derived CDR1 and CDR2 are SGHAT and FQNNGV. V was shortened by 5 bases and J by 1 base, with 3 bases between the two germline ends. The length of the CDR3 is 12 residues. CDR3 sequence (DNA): TGTGCCAGCAGCCGGTCCTACAATGAGCAGTTCTTC. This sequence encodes CASSRSYNEQFF.

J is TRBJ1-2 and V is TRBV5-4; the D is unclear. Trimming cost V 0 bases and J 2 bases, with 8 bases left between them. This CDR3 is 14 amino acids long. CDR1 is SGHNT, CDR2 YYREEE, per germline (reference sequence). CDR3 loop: CASSLDSQNYGYTF. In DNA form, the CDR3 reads TGTGCCAGCAGCTTGGACAGCCAGAACTATGGCTACACCTTC.

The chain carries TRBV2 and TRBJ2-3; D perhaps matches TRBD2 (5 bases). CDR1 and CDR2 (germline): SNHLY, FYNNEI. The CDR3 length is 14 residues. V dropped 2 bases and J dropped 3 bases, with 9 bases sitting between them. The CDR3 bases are TGTGCCAGCAGTGAAAGGCCGGGAACAGATACGCAGTATTTT. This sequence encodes CASSERPGTDTQYF.

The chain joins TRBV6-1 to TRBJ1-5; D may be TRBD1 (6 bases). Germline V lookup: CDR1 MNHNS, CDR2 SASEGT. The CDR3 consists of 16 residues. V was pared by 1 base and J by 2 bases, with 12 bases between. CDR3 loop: CASSEVAGVGNQPQHF. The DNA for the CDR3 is TGTGCCAGCAGTGAAGTTGCAGGGGTGGGCAATCAGCCCCAGCATTTT.

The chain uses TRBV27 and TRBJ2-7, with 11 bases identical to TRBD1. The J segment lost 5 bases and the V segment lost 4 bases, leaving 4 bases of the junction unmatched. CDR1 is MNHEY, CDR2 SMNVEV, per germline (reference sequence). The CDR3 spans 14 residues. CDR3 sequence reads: CASSSGTGGHEQYF. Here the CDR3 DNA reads TGTGCCAGCAGTTCCGGGACAGGGGGGCACGAGCAGTACTTC.

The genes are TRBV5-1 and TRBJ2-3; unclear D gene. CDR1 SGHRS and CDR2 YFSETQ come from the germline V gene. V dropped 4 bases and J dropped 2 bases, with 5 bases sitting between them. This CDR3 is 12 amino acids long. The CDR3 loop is CASSADTDTQYF. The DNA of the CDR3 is TGCGCCAGCAGCGCCGACACAGATACGCAGTATTTT.

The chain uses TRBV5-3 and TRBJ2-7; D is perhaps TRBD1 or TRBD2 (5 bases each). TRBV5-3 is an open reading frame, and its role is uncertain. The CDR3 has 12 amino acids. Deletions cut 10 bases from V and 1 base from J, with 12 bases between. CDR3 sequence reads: CAGGTASYEQYF. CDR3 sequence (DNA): TGTGCCGGGGGAACAGCTTCCTACGAGCAGTACTTC.

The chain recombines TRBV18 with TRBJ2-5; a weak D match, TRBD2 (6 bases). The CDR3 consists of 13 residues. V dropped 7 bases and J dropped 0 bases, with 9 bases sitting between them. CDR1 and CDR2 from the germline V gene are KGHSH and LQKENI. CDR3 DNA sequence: TGTGCCAGCTACCGGGGGAACCAAGAGACCCAGTACTTC. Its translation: CASYRGNQETQYF.

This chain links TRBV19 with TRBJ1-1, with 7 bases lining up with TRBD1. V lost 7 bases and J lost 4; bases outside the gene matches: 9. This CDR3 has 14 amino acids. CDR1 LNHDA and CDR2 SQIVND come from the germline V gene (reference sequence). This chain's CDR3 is CASTPTGYGTEAFF. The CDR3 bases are TGTGCCAGTACACCGACAGGGTATGGCACTGAAGCTTTCTTT.

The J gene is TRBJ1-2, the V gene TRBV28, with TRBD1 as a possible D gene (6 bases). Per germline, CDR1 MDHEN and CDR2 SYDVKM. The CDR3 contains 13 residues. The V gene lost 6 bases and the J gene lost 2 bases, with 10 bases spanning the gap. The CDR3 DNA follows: TGTGCCAGCAGATGGACAGAGAACTATGGCTACACCTTC. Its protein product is CASRWTENYGYTF.

The CDR3 DNA reads TGCAGCGTTGACTACAGTGAAAAACTGTTTTTT. Translated, it gives CSVDYSEKLFF. V is TRBV29-1 and J is TRBJ1-4; D is undetermined. The CDR3 runs to 11 residues. V lost 3 bases, J lost 7 bases, and 6 bases lay in between. Germline V lookup: CDR1 SQVTM, CDR2 ANQGSEA.

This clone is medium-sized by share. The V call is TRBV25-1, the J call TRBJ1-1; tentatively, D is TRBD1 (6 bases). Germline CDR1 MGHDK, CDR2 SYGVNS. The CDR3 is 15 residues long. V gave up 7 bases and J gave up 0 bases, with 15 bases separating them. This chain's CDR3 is CASIGRGAVNTEAFF. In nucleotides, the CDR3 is TGTGCCAGCATAGGTAGGGGGGCTGTGAACACTGAAGCTTTCTTT.

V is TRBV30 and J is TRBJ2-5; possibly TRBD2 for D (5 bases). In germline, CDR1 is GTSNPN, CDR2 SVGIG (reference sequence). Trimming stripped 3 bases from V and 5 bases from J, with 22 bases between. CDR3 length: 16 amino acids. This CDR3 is CAWRDPSLGRGETQYF. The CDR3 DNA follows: TGTGCCTGGAGGGACCCGTCACTAGGGAGAGGGGAGACCCAGTACTTC.